What follows is one T cell receptor beta chain and its context. No cognate antigen has been identified for it. Base qualities were left out, and no much larger clone turns up one base away. Peripheral blood CD8+ and CD4+ T cells from healthy donors, Susac syndrome patients and multiple sclerosis patients were profiled using high-throughput TCR beta sequencing. Recently defined diagnostic criteria for definite or probable disease were met by the Susac syndrome patients. Bulk CD8+ and CD4+ T cells were purified magnetically by negative isolation, whereas CD8+ TEMRA cells were enriched by FACS. Blood was collected in EDTA tubes and processed within 24 hours, with PBMCs isolated through density gradient centrifugation. PBMCs intended for TCR sequencing were frozen in liquid nitrogen and were later thawed in a 37 degrees C water bath. The sorted or isolated CD4+, CD8+ and CD8+ TEMRA cells reached a purity of at least 90%.

These data are taken from a study of CD8 T cells in Susac syndrome (dated by TCRdb to about 2019). Background on the whole study: Of the Susac syndrome patients who were sequenced, six had clinically active disease and eight were in clinical remission. The clonality of the CD8+ T cell repertoire was compared across about 12 healthy donors, around 14 Susac syndrome patients and under 18 multiple sclerosis patients. Whether CD8+ T cell activation and differentiation in Susac syndrome was antigen driven was tested using repertoire sequencing. At blood withdrawal, Susac syndrome patients were either therapy-naive, taking corticosteroids (in some cases with IVIg as well), or taking IVIg alone.

Points the paper makes about the study in general: Susac syndrome CD8+ repertoires showed clonal expansion, highest in CD8+ TEMRA cells and greater in clinically active than remitting patients. The number of individuals in the TCR sequencing and HLA analysis was recognized as being relatively small. Sixteen Susac-specific public clones were identified in the total CD8+ repertoire, and 5 or 6 Susac-specific public clones were identified in the CD8+ TEMRA repertoire.

RNA was extracted using the RNeasy kit, and roughly 0.5 to 1 microgram was reverse transcribed with random hexamers. TCR beta CDR3 regions were amplified with the immunoSEQ multiplex PCR assay covering 54 Vbeta and 13 Jbeta segments. Bias from PCR amplification was corrected by using a synthetic template baseline for primer optimization and for computational correction. As for the original processing: Reads were annotated to V, D and J genes according to IMGT and were analyzed with immunoSEQ Analyzer, with only productive sequences retained. To calculate clonality, Shannon entropy was normalized by log2 of the number of productive unique sequences and then subtracted from one. For each patient and control, public and private clones were evaluated within the 100 most prevalent clones. Susac-specific clones were defined as absent from healthy and MS cohorts, 1052 published viral clones and other ImmuneACCESS disease sequences. TCRdb itself trimmed the public reads at Q25 with fastp, ran MiXCR and retained productive beta chains. All rows with the same CDR3 protein become a single entry with the most common DNA and genes. These V and J calls originate from TCRdb's pipeline instead of the authors' own analysis. For this sample the table gives around 100,000 distinct CDR3 sequences, of which 95% were detected only once. The ten top clones hold 0.3% to 0.35% of the sample.

A distance of 11 bases separates the germline ends of V and J, which lose 6 bases and 2 bases respectively. Inclusive of the bounding cysteine and phenylalanine, the CDR3 is 13 residues long. The CDR3 DNA has 39 bases and is translated from base 1. CDR1 and CDR2 are read off the germline V gene (reference sequence) as DFQATT and SNEGSKA. This chain joins TRBV20-1 to TRBJ1-3; the D segment cannot be called with confidence. The sequence came from a human donor with Susac syndrome. Sequences were obtained from CD8+ T cells from PBMCs. The DNA sequence is TGCAGTGCACTCGCGTTAGCTGGAAACACCATATATTTT. This translates into CSALALAGNTIYF.